The 19 T cell receptor beta chains below were found in one sample sequenced in a study of blood T cells in healthy people across ages. Next came a second PCR, run for roughly 7 to 12 cycles, which used a sample-barcoded 5' primer along with a J-beta primer mix. TCRdb fed the 5' RACE reads into MiXCR, producing one record per CDR3 protein. This table has around 1,700,000 distinct CDR3 sequences, roughly 27% appearing once. Sequenced input: blood. Source of these receptors: a woman in her thirties in good health.

Points on this clonotype: This may come from a read error, since a much larger clone is one base off. The chain uses TRBV24-1 and TRBJ2-6, with D possibly TRBD2 on 6 matching bases. Germline CDR1 KGHDR, CDR2 SFDVKD. Trimming removed 7 bases at V and 1 base at J, with 7 bases between. The CDR3 is 14 amino acids. The CDR3 is CATREGSGANVLTF. CDR3 DNA sequence: TGTGCCACCAGGGAGGGGTCTGGGGCCAACGTCCTGACTTTC.

This clonotype was counted between two and nine times. The chain combines TRBV5-1 with TRBJ2-3; D unresolved. V was trimmed by 5 bases and J by 2 bases, leaving 15 bases between them. The CDR3 spans 15 residues. In germline, CDR1 is SGHRS, CDR2 YFSETQ. The CDR3 protein is CASRVVGPVTDTQYF. CDR3 nucleotide sequence: TGCGCCAGCAGGGTCGTGGGCCCGGTCACAGATACGCAGTATTTT.

This rearrangement joins TRBV19 to TRBJ1-6, with unresolved D. The CDR3 is 12 amino acids. The V gene's germline CDR1 is LNHDA and CDR2 SQIVND (reference sequence). V lost 2 bases to trimming and J lost 8 bases, with 4 bases between them. CDR3 nucleotide sequence: TGTGCCAGTAGTATATCGGATTCACCCCTCCACTTT. It yields the protein CASSISDSPLHF.

This clonotype was detected ten times or more. This rearrangement joins TRBV6-6 to TRBJ2-7; TRBD1 aligns across 9 bases. The CDR3 runs 15 residues. Germline loops: CDR1 MNHNY, CDR2 SVGAGI (reference sequence). The J segment lost 4 bases and the V segment lost 5 bases, leaving 9 bases of the junction unmatched. CDR3: CASSTAGTGRYEQYF. CDR3 nucleotides: TGTGCCAGCAGTACCGCCGGGACAGGGAGGTACGAGCAGTACTTC.

This chain joins TRBV7-8 and TRBJ2-1; 9 bases line up with TRBD1. Trimming took 3 bases from V and 5 from J; bases not matched to a gene: 23. Germline V lookup: CDR1 SGHVS, CDR2 FQNEAQ. This CDR3 is built from 21 residues. The chain's CDR3 is CASSFRRTGEALNQPDNEQFF. The CDR3 DNA reads as TGTGCCAGCAGCTTTCGGCGGACAGGGGAGGCCCTAAATCAACCTGACAATGAGCAGTTCTTC.

The chain links TRBV3-1 to TRBJ2-1; the D is unclear. The ends were cut back, 4 bases at V and 10 bases at J, with 14 bases in the middle. The CDR3 sequence is 13 residues long. The germline V gene encodes CDR1 LGHDT and CDR2 YNNKEL (reference sequence). As DNA, the CDR3 is TGTGCCAGCAGCCCAAGCCCCCGACCGGAGCAGTTCTTC. The encoded protein is CASSPSPRPEQFF.

There are a few counts of this clonotype. This rearrangement joins TRBV2 to TRBJ2-1; TRBD2 matches at 11 bases. The J call is doubtful: the DNA matches TRBJ2-7 better. Per germline, CDR1 SNHLY and CDR2 FYNNEI. This CDR3 spans 15 amino acids. The CDR3 bases are TGTGCCAGCAGTGGGGGACTAGCGGACCTATACGAGCAGTACTTC. This translates into CASSGGLADLYEQYF.

This clonotype has a handful of counts. V is TRBV14 and J is TRBJ2-3, with 10 bases matching TRBD1. Germline V gene lookup returns CDR1 SGHDN and CDR2 FVKESK. J was trimmed by 2 bases and V by 5 bases; bases with no gene match: 4. CDR3 length equals 15 residues. CDR3 protein: CASSRQGANTDTQYF. The DNA of the CDR3 is TGTGCCAGCAGCAGACAGGGGGCTAACACAGATACGCAGTATTTT.

The chain is built from TRBV5-6 and TRBJ1-2; D gene uncertain. CDR3 length: 14 amino acids. Trimming removed 0 bases at V and 6 bases at J, with 12 bases between. Looked up from germline, CDR1 is SGHDT and CDR2 is YYEEEE. As DNA, the CDR3 is TGTGCCAGCAGCTTGGGGTTGGGGATGGATGGCTACACCTTC. Translation: CASSLGLGMDGYTF.

V and J are TRBV12-3 or TRBV12-4 and TRBJ2-5, with D perhaps TRBD1 (5 bases). With 4 bases removed from V and 5 bases from J, the gap between germline ends came to 11 bases. The CDR3 is 13 amino acids. Written as DNA, the CDR3 is TGTGCCAGCAGTTCGACAGTCCTCGAGACCCAGTACTTC. This encodes CASSSTVLETQYF.

This chain connects TRBV2 to TRBJ1-5; unclear D gene. V dropped 7 bases and J dropped 3 bases, with 13 bases sitting between them. Per the germline V gene, CDR1 is SNHLY and CDR2 is FYNNEI. The CDR3 runs to 14 residues. CDR3 sequence: CASKGYGINQPQHF. DNA of the CDR3: TGTGCCAGCAAGGGATATGGGATCAATCAGCCCCAGCATTTT.

In this sample, this clonotype turned up once. With a much larger clone just one base away, this may be a read error. CDR3 loop: CASSLMGKGSEGYTF. The CDR3 nucleotides are TGTGCCAGCAGCCTCATGGGCAAGGGGTCGGAAGGCTACACCTTC. The chain combines TRBV6-6 with TRBJ1-2, with TRBD1 as a possible D gene (5 bases). This CDR3 has 15 residues. Looked up from germline, CDR1 is MNHNY and CDR2 is SVGAGI (reference sequence). V lost 6 bases, J lost 8 bases, and 22 bases lay in between.

This rearrangement joins TRBV14 to TRBJ2-7; a weak D match, TRBD1 (6 bases). Germline CDR1 and CDR2: SGHDN and FVKESK. V dropped 1 base and J dropped 2 bases, with 12 bases sitting between them. CDR3 length equals 15 residues. For the CDR3, the DNA is TGTGCCAGCAGCCAAGGACTCAGGGGAACCTACGAGCAGTACTTC. Translating gives CASSQGLRGTYEQYF.

V gene TRBV5-6 combines with J gene TRBJ1-5; D not certain. V was cut by 2 bases and J by 1 base, with 16 bases left in between. This CDR3 comprises 17 residues. Germline values: CDR1 SGHDT, CDR2 YYEEEE. DNA of the CDR3: TGTGCCAGCAGCTTTTACGGCGGATCTGAGAGCAATCAGCCCCAGCATTTT. Encoded protein: CASSFYGGSESNQPQHF.

This clonotype was seen only a few times. The chain links TRBV6-5 to TRBJ2-1, with D hard to call. The V and J ends lost 7 bases and 9 bases respectively, with 10 bases between them. The germline gives CDR1 MNHEY, CDR2 SVGAGI. CDR3 length: 11 amino acids. CDR3 in DNA: TGTGCCAGCACGTGGGAAGGTGAGCAGTTCTTC. This codes for CASTWEGEQFF.

This clonotype was counted between two and nine times. This chain uses TRBV7-9 with TRBJ2-1; D gene ambiguous. Germline assignment: CDR1 SEHNR and CDR2 FQNEAQ (reference sequence). There are 15 residues in the CDR3. V was clipped by 1 base and J by 8 bases, with 15 bases between them. CDR3 protein: CASSLDFATSHEQFF. The CDR3, as DNA: TGTGCCAGCAGCTTAGATTTTGCGACATCTCATGAGCAGTTCTTC.

This chain joins TRBV7-2 and TRBJ2-7, with 12 bases aligning to TRBD2. The V gene's germline CDR1 is SGHTA and CDR2 FQGNSA. The J segment lost 0 bases and the V segment lost 5 bases, leaving 11 bases of the junction unmatched. The CDR3 has 18 residues. CDR3 protein: CASSPRTSGIRSSYEQYF. For the CDR3, the DNA is TGTGCCAGCAGCCCCAGGACTAGCGGGATACGGAGCTCCTACGAGCAGTACTTC.

This clonotype has ten or more counts. The chain is built from TRBV29-1 and TRBJ2-7; D could derive from TRBD1 or TRBD2 (5 bases each). The germline CDR1 and CDR2 sequences are SQVTM and ANQGSEA. Trimming took off 2 bases at V and 4 bases at J, with 9 bases between the two ends. The CDR3 length is 12 residues. CDR3 region: CSVEFGAYEQYF. The CDR3 bases are TGCAGCGTTGAATTCGGGGCGTACGAGCAGTACTTC.

This clonotype was picked up many times. The gene calls are TRBV12-3 or TRBV12-4 and TRBJ2-7, with TRBD2 matching 7 bases. J lost 4 bases, V lost 1 base, and 4 bases had no gene match. This CDR3 spans 14 amino acids. In DNA, the CDR3 is TGTGCCAGCAGTTTAGGCGGGAGCCGGTACGAGCAGTACTTC. It yields the protein CASSLGGSRYEQYF.